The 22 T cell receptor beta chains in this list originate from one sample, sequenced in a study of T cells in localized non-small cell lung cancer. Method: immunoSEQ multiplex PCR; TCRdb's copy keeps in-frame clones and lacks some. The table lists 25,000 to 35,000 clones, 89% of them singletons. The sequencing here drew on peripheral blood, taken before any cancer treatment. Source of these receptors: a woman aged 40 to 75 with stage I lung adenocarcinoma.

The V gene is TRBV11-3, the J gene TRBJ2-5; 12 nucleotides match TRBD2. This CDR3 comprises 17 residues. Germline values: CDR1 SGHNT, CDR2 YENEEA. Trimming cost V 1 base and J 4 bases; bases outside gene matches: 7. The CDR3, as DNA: TGTGCCAGCAGCTTAGGTGGACTAGCGGGGTCCGGAGAGACCCAGTACTTC. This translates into CASSLGGLAGSGETQYF. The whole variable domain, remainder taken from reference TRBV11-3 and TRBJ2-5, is EAGVVQSPRYKIIEKKQPVAFWCNPISGHNTLYWYLQNLGQGPELLIRYENEEAVDDSQLPKDRFSAERLKGVDSTLKIQPAELGDSAVYLCASSLGGLAGSGETQYFGPGTRLLVL.

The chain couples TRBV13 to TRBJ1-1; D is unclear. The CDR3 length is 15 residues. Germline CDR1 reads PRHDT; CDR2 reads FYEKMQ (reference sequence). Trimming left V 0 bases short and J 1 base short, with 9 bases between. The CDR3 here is CASSLGLAANTEAFF. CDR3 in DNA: TGTGCCAGCAGCTTAGGCCTCGCCGCGAACACTGAAGCTTTCTTT.

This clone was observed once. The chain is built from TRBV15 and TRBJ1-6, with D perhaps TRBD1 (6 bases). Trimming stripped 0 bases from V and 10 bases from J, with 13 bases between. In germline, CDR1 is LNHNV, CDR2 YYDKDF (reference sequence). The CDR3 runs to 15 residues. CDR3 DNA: TGTGCCACCAGCAGAGATACGTTTAGGGGGTCACCCCTCCACTTT. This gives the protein CATSRDTFRGSPLHF.

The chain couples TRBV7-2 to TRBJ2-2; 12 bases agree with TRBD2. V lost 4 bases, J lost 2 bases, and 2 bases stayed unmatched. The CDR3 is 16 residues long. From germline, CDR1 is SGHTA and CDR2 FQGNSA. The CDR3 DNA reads TGTGCCAGCAGCTGGACTAGCGGGGTTAACACCGGGGAGCTGTTTTTT. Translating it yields CASSWTSGVNTGELFF.

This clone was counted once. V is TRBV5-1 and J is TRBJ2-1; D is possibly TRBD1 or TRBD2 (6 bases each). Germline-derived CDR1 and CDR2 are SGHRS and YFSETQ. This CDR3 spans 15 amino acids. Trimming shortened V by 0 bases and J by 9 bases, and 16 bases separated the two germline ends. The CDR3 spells CASSLEGGYSGEQFF. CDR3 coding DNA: TGCGCCAGCAGCTTGGAGGGGGGCTATTCTGGTGAGCAGTTCTTC.

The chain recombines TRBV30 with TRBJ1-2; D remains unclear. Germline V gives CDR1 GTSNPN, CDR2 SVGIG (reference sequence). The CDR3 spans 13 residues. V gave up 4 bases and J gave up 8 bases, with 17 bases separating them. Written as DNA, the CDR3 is TGTGCCTGGAAGGGTCAGACTGTAGAAGGCTACACCTTC. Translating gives CAWKGQTVEGYTF. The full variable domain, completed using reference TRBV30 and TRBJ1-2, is SQTIHQWPATLVQPVGSPLSLECTVEGTSNPNLYWYRQAAGRGLQLLFYSVGIGQISSEVPQNLSASRPQDRQFILSSKKLLLSDSGFYLCAWKGQTVEGYTFGSGTRLTVV.

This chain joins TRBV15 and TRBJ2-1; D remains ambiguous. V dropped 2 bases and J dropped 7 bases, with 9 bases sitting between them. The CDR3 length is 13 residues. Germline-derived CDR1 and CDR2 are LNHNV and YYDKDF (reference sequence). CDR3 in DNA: TGTGCCACCAGCAGATCCGTCTATAATGAGCAGTTCTTC. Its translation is CATSRSVYNEQFF.

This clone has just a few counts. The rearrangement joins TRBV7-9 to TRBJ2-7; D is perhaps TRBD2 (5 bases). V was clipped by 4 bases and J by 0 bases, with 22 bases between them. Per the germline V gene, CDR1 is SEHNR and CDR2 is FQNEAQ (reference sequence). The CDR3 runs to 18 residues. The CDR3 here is CASSSEGYKRSPSYEQYF. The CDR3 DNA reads TGTGCCAGCAGCTCCGAAGGTTACAAGCGGTCCCCCTCCTACGAGCAGTACTTC.

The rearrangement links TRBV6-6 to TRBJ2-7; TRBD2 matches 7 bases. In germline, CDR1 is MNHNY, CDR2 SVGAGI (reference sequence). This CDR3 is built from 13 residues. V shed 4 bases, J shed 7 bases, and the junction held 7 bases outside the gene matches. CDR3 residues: CASSWGGEGEQYF. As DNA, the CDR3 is TGTGCCAGCAGTTGGGGAGGGGAGGGGGAGCAGTACTTC.

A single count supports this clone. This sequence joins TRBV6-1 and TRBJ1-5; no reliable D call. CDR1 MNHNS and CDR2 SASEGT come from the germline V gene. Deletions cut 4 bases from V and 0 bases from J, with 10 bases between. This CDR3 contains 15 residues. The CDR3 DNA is TGTGCCAGCAGTGTCACGTGGGTTAGCAATCAGCCCCAGCATTTT. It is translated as CASSVTWVSNQPQHF.

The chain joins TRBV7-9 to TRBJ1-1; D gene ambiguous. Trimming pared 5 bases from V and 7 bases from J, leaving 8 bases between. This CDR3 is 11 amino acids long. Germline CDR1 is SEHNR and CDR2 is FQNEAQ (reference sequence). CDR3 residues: CASSERVEAFF. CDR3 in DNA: TGTGCCAGCAGCGAAAGAGTTGAAGCTTTCTTT.

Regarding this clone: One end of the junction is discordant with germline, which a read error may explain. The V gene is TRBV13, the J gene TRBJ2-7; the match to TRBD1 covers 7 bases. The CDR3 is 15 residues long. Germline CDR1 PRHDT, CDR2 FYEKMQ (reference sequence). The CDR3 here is CASSVGTDPSYEQYF. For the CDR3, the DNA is TGTGCCAGCAGCGTAGGGACAGACCCCTCCTACGAGCAGTACTTC.

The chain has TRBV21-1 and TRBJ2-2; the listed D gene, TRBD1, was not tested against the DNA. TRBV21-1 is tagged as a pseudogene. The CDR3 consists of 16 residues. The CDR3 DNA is TGTGCCAGCTATAGTTTGGGCTTAGATGGCACCGGGGAGCTGTTTTTT. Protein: CASYSLGLDGTGELFF.

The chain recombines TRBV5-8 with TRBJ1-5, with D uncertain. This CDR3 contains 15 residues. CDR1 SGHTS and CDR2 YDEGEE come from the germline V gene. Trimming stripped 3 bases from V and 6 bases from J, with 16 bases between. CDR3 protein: CASSWKIGDSQPQHF. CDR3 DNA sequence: TGTGCCAGCAGCTGGAAGATCGGGGATTCTCAGCCCCAGCATTTT.

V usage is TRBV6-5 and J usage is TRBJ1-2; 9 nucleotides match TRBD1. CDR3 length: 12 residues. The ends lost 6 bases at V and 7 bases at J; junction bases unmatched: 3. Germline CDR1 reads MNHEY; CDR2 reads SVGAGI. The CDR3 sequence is CASSLGQGGYTF. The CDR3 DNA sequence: TGTGCCAGCAGCTTGGGACAGGGTGGCTACACCTTC.

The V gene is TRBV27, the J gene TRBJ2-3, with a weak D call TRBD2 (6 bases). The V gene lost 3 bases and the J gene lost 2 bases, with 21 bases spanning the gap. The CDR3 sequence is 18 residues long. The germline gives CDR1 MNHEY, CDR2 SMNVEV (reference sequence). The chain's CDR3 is CASSFIGSTSLSTDTQYF. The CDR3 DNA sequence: TGTGCCAGCAGTTTTATCGGGTCAACTAGCCTATCCACAGATACGCAGTATTTT.

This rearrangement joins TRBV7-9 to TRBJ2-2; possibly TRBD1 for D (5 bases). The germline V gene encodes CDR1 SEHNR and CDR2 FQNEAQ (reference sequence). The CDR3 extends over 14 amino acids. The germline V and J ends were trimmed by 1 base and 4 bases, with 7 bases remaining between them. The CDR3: CASSLGTRTGELFF. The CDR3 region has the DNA TGTGCCAGCAGCTTAGGGACACGCACCGGGGAGCTGTTTTTT.

The CDR3 bases are TGTGCCAGCAGGGGGAGTGGGGAAGCCAAAAACATTCAGTACTTC. It yields the protein CASRGSGEAKNIQYF. The V call is TRBV5-6, the J call TRBJ2-4; a weak D match, TRBD2 (5 bases). The CDR3 extends over 15 amino acids. V was cut by 5 bases and J by 0 bases, with 12 bases left in between. CDR1 is SGHDT, CDR2 YYEEEE, per germline. Filled out from reference TRBV5-6 and TRBJ2-4, the complete variable domain reads DAGVTQSPTHLIKTRGQQVTLRCSPKSGHDTVSWYQQALGQGPQFIFQYYEEEERQRGNFPDRFSGHQFPNYSSELNVNALLLGDSALYLCASRGSGEAKNIQYFGAGTRLSVL.

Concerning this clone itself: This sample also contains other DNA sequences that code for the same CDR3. CDR3 sequence (DNA): TGTGCCAGCAGCCCTACTCTCGGGACAACGAACACCGGGGAGCTGTTTTTT. Protein product: CASSPTLGTTNTGELFF. This chain connects TRBV28 to TRBJ2-2; tentatively, D is TRBD1 (6 bases). The length of the CDR3 is 17 residues. Germline-derived CDR1 and CDR2 are MDHEN and SYDVKM. V lost 6 bases, J lost 0 bases, and 17 bases lay in between. Full variable domain (outside the CDR3, taken from reference TRBV28 and TRBJ2-2): DVKVTQSSRYLVKRTGEKVFLECVQDMDHENMFWYRQDPGLGLRLIYFSYDVKMKEKGDIPEGYSVSREKKERFSLILESASTNQTSMYLCASSPTLGTTNTGELFFGEGSRLTVL.

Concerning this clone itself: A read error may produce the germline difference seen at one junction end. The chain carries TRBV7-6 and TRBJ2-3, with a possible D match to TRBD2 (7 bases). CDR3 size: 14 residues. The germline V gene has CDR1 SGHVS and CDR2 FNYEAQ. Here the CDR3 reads CASRLGGGTDTQYF. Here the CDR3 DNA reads TGTGCCAGCAGGTTAGGGGGAGGGACAGATACGCAGTATTTT.

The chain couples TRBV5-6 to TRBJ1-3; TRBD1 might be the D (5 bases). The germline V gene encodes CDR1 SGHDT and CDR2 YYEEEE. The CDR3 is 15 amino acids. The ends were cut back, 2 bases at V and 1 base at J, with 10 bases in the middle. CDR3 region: CASSFRGSSGNTIYF. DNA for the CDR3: TGTGCCAGCAGCTTCCGGGGGTCATCTGGAAACACCATATATTTT.

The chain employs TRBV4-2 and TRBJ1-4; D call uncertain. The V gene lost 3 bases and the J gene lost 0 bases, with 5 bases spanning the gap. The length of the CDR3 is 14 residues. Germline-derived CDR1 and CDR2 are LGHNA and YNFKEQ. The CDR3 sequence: CASSQEATNEKLFF. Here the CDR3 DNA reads TGTGCCAGCAGCCAGGAAGCAACTAATGAAAAACTGTTTTTT.